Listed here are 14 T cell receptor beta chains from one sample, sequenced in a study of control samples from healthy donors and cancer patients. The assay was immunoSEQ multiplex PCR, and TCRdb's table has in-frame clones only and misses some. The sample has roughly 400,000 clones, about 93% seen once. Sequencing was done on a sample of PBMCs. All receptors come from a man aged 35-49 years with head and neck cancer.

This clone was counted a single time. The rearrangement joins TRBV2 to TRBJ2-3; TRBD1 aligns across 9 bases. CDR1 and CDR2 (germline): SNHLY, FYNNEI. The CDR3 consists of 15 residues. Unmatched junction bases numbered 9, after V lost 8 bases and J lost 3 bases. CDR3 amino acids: CASGLDRGITDTQYF. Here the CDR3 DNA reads TGTGCCAGCGGCTTGGACAGGGGAATTACAGATACGCAGTATTTT.

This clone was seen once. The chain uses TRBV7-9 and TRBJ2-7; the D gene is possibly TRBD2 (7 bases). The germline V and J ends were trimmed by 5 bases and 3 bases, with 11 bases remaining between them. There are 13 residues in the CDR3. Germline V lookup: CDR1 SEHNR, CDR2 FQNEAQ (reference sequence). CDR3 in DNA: TGTGCCAGCAGCGGGGAGGGGGACTACGAGCAGTACTTC. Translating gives CASSGEGDYEQYF.

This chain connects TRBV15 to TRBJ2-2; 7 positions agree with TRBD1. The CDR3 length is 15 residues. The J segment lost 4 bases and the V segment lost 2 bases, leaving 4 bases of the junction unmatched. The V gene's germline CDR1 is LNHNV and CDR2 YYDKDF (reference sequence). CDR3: CATSRRQGSTGELFF. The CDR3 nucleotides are TGTGCCACCAGCAGAAGACAGGGTTCCACCGGGGAGCTGTTTTTT.

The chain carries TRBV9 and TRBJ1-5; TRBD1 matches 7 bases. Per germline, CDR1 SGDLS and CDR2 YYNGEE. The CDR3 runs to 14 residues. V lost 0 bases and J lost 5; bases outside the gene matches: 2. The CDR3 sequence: CASSVGTGHQPQHF. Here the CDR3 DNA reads TGTGCCAGCAGCGTAGGGACAGGCCATCAGCCCCAGCATTTT.

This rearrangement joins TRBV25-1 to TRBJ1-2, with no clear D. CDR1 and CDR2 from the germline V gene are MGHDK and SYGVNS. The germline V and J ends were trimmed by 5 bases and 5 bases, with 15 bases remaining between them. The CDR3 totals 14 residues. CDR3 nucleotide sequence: TGTGCCAGCAGTAGCCCAACAAAAGGATATGGCTACACCTTC. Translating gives CASSSPTKGYGYTF.

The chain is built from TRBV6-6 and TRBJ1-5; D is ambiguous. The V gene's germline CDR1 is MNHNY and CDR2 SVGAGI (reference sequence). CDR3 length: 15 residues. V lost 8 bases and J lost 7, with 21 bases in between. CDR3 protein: CASGPGATQTQPQHF. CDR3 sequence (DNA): TGTGCCAGCGGGCCTGGTGCCACGCAAACCCAGCCCCAGCATTTT.

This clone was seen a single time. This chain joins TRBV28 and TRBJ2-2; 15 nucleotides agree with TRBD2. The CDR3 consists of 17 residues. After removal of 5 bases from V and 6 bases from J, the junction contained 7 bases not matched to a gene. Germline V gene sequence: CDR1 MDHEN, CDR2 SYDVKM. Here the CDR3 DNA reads TGTGCCAGCAGTAGGACTAGCGGGGGGGCGAAGGCCGGGGAGCTGTTTTTT. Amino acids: CASSRTSGGAKAGELFF.

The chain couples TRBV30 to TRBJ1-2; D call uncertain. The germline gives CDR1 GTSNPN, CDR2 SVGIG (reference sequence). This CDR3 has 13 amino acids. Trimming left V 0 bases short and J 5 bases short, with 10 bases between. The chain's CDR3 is CAWSVTLGYGYTF. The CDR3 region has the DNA TGTGCCTGGAGTGTAACGTTAGGGTATGGCTACACCTTC.

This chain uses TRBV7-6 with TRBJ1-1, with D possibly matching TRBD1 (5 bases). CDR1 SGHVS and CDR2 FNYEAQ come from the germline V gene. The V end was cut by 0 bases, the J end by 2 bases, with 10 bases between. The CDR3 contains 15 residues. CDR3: CASSLALGGNTEAFF. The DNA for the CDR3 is TGTGCCAGCAGCTTAGCGCTGGGGGGAAACACTGAAGCTTTCTTT. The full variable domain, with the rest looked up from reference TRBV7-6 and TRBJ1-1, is GAGVSQSPRYKVTKRGQDVALRCDPISGHVSLYWYRQALGQGPEFLTYFNYEAQQDKSGLPNDRFSAERPEGSISTLTIQRTEQRDSAMYRCASSLALGGNTEAFFGQGTRLTVV.

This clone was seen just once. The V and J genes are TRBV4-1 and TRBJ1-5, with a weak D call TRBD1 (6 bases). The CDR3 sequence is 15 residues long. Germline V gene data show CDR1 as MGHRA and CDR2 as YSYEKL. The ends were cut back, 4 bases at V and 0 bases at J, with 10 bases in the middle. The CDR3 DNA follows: TGCGCCAGCAGCCTAAACAGGGATAGCAATCAGCCCCAGCATTTT. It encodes CASSLNRDSNQPQHF.

CDR3 sequence reads: CASSQDQIAGTGELFF. CDR3 nucleotides: TGTGCCAGCAGCCAAGACCAAATCGCAGGGACCGGGGAGCTGTTTTTT. The chain carries TRBV3-1 (or the pseudogene TRBV3-2) and TRBJ2-2, with TRBD1 as a possible D gene (5 bases). CDR3 length equals 16 residues. V lost 0 bases and J 5 bases, leaving 13 bases between the germline ends. From germline, CDR1 is LGHDT and CDR2 YNNKEL (reference sequence).

The CDR3 DNA reads TGTGCCAGTGCGGGACAGGTTTTGGGGACCCAGTACTTC. Translating it yields CASAGQVLGTQYF. The chain couples TRBV19 to TRBJ2-5; 8 bases are shared with TRBD1. The germline V gene has CDR1 LNHDA and CDR2 SQIVND (reference sequence). The CDR3 loop spans 13 amino acids. V dropped 8 bases and J dropped 7; count of bases not matched to a gene: 9.

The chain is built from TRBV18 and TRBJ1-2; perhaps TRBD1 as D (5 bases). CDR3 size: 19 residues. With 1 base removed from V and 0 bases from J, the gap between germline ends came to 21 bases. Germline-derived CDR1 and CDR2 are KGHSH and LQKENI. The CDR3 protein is CASSPQMGPSTTANYGYTF. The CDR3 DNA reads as TGTGCCAGCTCACCACAAATGGGACCGTCGACGACAGCTAACTATGGCTACACCTTC. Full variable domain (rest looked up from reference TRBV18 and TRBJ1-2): NAGVMQNPRHLVRRRGQEARLRCSPMKGHSHVYWYRQLPEEGLKFMVYLQKENIIDESGMPKERFSAEFPKEGPSILRIQQVVRGDSAAYFCASSPQMGPSTTANYGYTFGSGTRLTVV.

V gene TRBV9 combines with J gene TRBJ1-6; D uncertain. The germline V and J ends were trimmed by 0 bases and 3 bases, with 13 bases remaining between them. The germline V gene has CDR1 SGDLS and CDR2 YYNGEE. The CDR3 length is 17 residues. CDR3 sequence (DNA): TGTGCCAGCAGCGTAGCCGGATCCAGCAACTATAATTCACCCCTCCACTTT. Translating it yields CASSVAGSSNYNSPLHF.